The 11 T cell receptor beta chains presented below share a single source sample, sequenced in a study of shared clonotypes between healthy human individuals (dated by TCRdb to the early 2020s). The library relied on the immunoSEQ multiplex PCR assay. Imported from immuneACCESS, the table was reduced by TCRdb to in-frame sequences with V and J called. These copies leave out some clones; in studies compared against another copy, an unresolved V gene accounts for under half, and the cause of the remainder is not known. The sample table contains 550,000 to 800,000 clones; only one count was recorded for approximately 79% of them. 1.5% to 2% of the sample goes to the ten largest clones. What was sequenced was memory CD4+ T cells sorted from blood. The cell subset or site label of this sample denotes: CD45RA-negative fraction. The receptor set was obtained from a woman in her 30s in good health.

The chain has TRBV29-1 and TRBJ2-5, with D tentatively TRBD2 (6 bases). The last part of the DNA fits TRBJ2-7 better; the J call may be wrong. The germline V gene encodes CDR1 SQVTM and CDR2 ANQGSEA. The length of the CDR3 is 14 residues. CDR3 residues: CSVTRERPTYEQYF. CDR3 DNA: TGCAGCGTGACCCGGGAGCGCCCCACCTACGAGCAGTACTTC.

This clone showed up just once. This chain uses TRBV6-5 with TRBJ2-1; perhaps TRBD1 as D (5 bases). The CDR3 runs 15 residues. The germline V gene has CDR1 MNHEY and CDR2 SVGAGI. The V gene lost 0 bases and the J gene lost 1 base, with 7 bases spanning the gap. CDR3 region: CASSYSQGSYNEQFF. CDR3 DNA: TGTGCCAGCAGTTACTCGCAGGGTTCCTACAATGAGCAGTTCTTC.

The chain joins TRBV10-3 to TRBJ2-1; D ambiguous. Per germline, CDR1 ENHRY and CDR2 SYGVKD. Trimming removed 3 bases from V and 9 bases from J, with 12 bases in between. The CDR3 consists of 13 residues. In nucleotides, the CDR3 is TGTGCCATCAGTGACAATCCTCCGGGTGAGCAGTTCTTC. Translated: CAISDNPPGEQFF.

The gene calls are TRBV6-1 and TRBJ2-1; 7 bases match TRBD2. The length of the CDR3 is 15 residues. Germline V gene lookup returns CDR1 MNHNS and CDR2 SASEGT. V shed 6 bases and J 4 bases; nucleotides not matched to a gene: 9. CDR3 DNA sequence: TGTGCCAGCAGGAAGGGAGGTAGCGGGTACAATGAGCAGTTCTTC. Translating it yields CASRKGGSGYNEQFF.

This sequence joins TRBV18 and TRBJ2-3; TRBD2 matches 11 bases. The CDR3 spans 15 residues. The junction had 0 bases not matched to a gene; V was cut back by 4 bases and J by 0 bases. CDR1 KGHSH and CDR2 LQKENI come from the germline V gene. CDR3 bases: TGTGCCAGCTCACGGACTAGCGGGAGCACAGATACGCAGTATTTT. It codes for CASSRTSGSTDTQYF.

The chain joins TRBV7-8 to TRBJ2-7, with 8 bases fitting TRBD1. Losses at the gene ends were 5 bases for V and 6 bases for J; bases not matched to a gene: 9. This CDR3 comprises 14 residues. CDR1 and CDR2 (germline): SGHVS, FQNEAQ. CDR3 sequence reads: CASSPTDREAEQYF. DNA for the CDR3: TGTGCCAGCAGCCCGACGGACAGGGAAGCCGAGCAGTACTTC.

The J gene is TRBJ2-1, the V gene TRBV5-4; no reliable D call. This CDR3 comprises 13 residues. Per germline, CDR1 SGHNT and CDR2 YYREEE (reference sequence). The V end lost 3 bases, the J end lost 5 bases, and 9 bases lay between the germline ends. CDR3 nucleotides: TGTGCCAGCAGCTCCACACAAGACAATGAGCAGTTCTTC. Its protein product is CASSSTQDNEQFF.

This clone was counted between two and nine times. The chain employs TRBV30 and TRBJ1-2; TRBD1 matches 7 bases. CDR1 and CDR2 (germline): GTSNPN, SVGIG (reference sequence). The CDR3 covers 14 residues. V gave up 1 base and J gave up 1 base; unmatched junction bases: 3. CDR3 residues: CAWSGQGGNYGYTF. In DNA form, the CDR3 reads TGTGCCTGGAGTGGACAGGGAGGTAACTATGGCTACACCTTC. Full variable domain (remainder filled in from reference TRBV30 and TRBJ1-2): SQTIHQWPATLVQPVGSPLSLECTVEGTSNPNLYWYRQAAGRGLQLLFYSVGIGQISSEVPQNLSASRPQDRQFILSSKKLLLSDSGFYLCAWSGQGGNYGYTFGSGTRLTVV.

This clone was recorded a few times. The chain joins TRBV7-8 to TRBJ1-4; no clear D. Germline loops: CDR1 SGHVS, CDR2 FQNEAQ. The CDR3 has 17 amino acids. V was trimmed by 5 bases and J by 4 bases, leaving 20 bases between them. CDR3 loop: CASSDERTNGDNEKLFF. The CDR3 bases are TGTGCCAGCAGCGACGAGAGAACCAACGGGGATAATGAAAAACTGTTTTTT. Drawing the rest from reference TRBV7-8 and TRBJ1-4, the complete variable domain is GAGVSQSPRYKVAKRGQDVALRCDPISGHVSLFWYQQALGQGPEFLTYFQNEAQLDKSGLPSDRFFAERPEGSVSTLKIQRTQQEDSAVYLCASSDERTNGDNEKLFFGSGTQLSVL.

V is TRBV11-2 and J is TRBJ2-5, with a weak D call TRBD2 (6 bases). The CDR3 length is 16 residues. From germline, CDR1 is SGHAT and CDR2 FQNNGV. The V gene lost 1 base and the J gene lost 5 bases, with 17 bases spanning the gap. CDR3 sequence: CASSLGLPGVAETQYF. The DNA of the CDR3 is TGTGCCAGCAGCTTAGGGCTCCCGGGGGTGGCGGAGACCCAGTACTTC. Looking up the rest from reference TRBV11-2 and TRBJ2-5 gives the full variable domain: EAGVAQSPRYKIIEKRQSVAFWCNPISGHATLYWYQQILGQGPKLLIQFQNNGVVDDSQLPKDRFSAERLKGVDSTLKIQPAKLEDSAVYLCASSLGLPGVAETQYFGPGTRLLVL.

In nucleotides, the CDR3 is TGTGCCAGCAGCTTGCCAACCACCTCTTCTAGCACAGATACGCAGTATTTT. It translates to CASSLPTTSSSTDTQYF. The V and J genes are TRBV5-4 and TRBJ2-3; D not certain. This CDR3 contains 17 residues. V was pared by 1 base and J by 0 bases, with 15 bases between. Germline V gene data show CDR1 as SGHNT and CDR2 as YYREEE (reference sequence).